The clone carrying this TCR delta chain appeared many times. No antigen is known for it. For this DNA, TCRdb reports the protein of a much larger clone, which diverges at residue 16, most likely from a read error; the protein presented here is translated directly from the DNA. Flow sorting of PBMC yielded separate Vgamma9/Vdelta2+ and Vdelta2-negative gammadelta T cell populations for bulk repertoire analysis. These data are taken from a study of γδ T cells in repeated Plasmodium falciparum infection. Study background: Samples were taken at baseline, before some infections, and 21 days after each. Whole-study results and caveats: Many TCRgamma sequences overlapped between individuals in stable Vgamma9/Vdelta2+ repertoires.

CDR1 is TSWWSYY, CDR2 QGS, per germline. CDR3 length: 17 residues. TCRdb called clones from the multiplex PCR reads again using CATT. Among roughly 90,000 delta-chain clones listed, roughly 0.9% were seen once. This sequence was found in a pool of human donors (malaria-infected and uninfected, not separated). Source material: gamma-delta T cells from blood. No J gene call was made, and the V gene is TRDV1; whether TRDD3, the table's D call, matches the DNA was not checked. This CDR3 is CALGDHSCYWGVRQLTF. In DNA form, the CDR3 reads TGTGCTCTTGGGGATCATTCTTGTTACTGGGGGGTCCGGCAACTCACCTTT.